This T cell receptor (beta chain) was sequenced in a study of T cells in localized non-small cell lung cancer (dated by TCRdb to the early 2020s). At the level of the whole study: The study analyzed T cell repertoires of 200 to 250 early-stage NSCLC patients, comparing tumors and uninvolved tumor-adjacent lungs. All 240 or so NSCLC patients in the cohort were treatment-naive and had localized lung tumors that were resected. NSCLC patients had a mean age of approximately 70 years, and around 130 were male and nearly 110 female.

General conclusions and limits of the study: Because the study design was exploratory, TCR variables were selected using unadjusted p-values without false-discovery rate correction. Longer overall survival was associated with higher blood T cell density, whereas shorter survival was associated with higher adjacent-lung clonality. The highest T cell clonality was observed in uninvolved tumor-adjacent lung, where clonality exceeded that of tumor, suggesting that antigenic responses were more focused in uninvolved tumor-adjacent lung. Because multi-region tumor sequencing was not done, intratumor heterogeneity could not be ruled out. A median of around 60 of the top 100 tumor clones turned up in the paired uninvolved adjacent lung, and 25 to 30 of those clones also ranked among the top 100 of that same adjacent lung.

Concerning this clone: Its binding antigen is unknown. Nothing much larger sits one base from this clone, and base qualities are not available.

At diagnosis, peripheral blood, uninvolved tumor-adjacent lung and tumor were collected and stored as a combination of fresh-frozen and FFPE material. For TCR repertoire profiling, blood samples were analyzed in the form of peripheral blood mononuclear cells. Cut back by 0 bases and 0 bases, the V and J ends lie 15 bases apart. From cysteine to phenylalanine, the CDR3 is 18 amino acids long. The DNA shown is the 54-base CDR3, in frame from base 1. Taken from the germline V gene, the CDR1 and CDR2 loops are LGHNA and YSLEER. The immunoSEQ Assay was used to sequence TCR beta CDR3 regions from DNA. Per the source publication's procedure: T cell density was computed as TCR beta template counts normalized to usable DNA estimated by amplifying housekeeping genes. Richness was estimated using the preseqR package, with extrapolation to 400,000 templates for PBMC samples and to 120,000 templates for tissue samples. Clonality was defined as one minus Pielou's evenness. Tissue-enriched TCRs were identified through differential abundance testing performed on productive amino-acid clonotypes, with a minimum total count of 5 and an alpha of 0.1. Repertoire overlap between compartments was quantified with the Jaccard Index and Morisita Overlap Index. TCR beta CDR3s were clustered by GLIPH together with public tetramer-defined viral CDR3s, and at least three viral sequences plus V-gene enrichment were required for viral motifs. As stored in TCRdb, this immuneACCESS dataset retains in-frame rearrangements with V and J assigned. A fraction of the clones does not appear; measured against another copy, unresolved V genes explain less than half of the discrepancy, and the remainder lacks a known reason. For V, J and clone size, that table is used; D and trimming come from the DNA. This sample gives roughly 86,000 clones in total; almost 85% of them show up just once. The biggest ten clones account for under 3.5% of the sample.

The sequence derives from a man between 40 and 75 years old with stage I lung adenocarcinoma. The V gene is TRBV4-3 and the J gene is TRBJ1-3, with the identity of the D gene unclear. The sequencing here drew on peripheral blood, taken before any cancer treatment. CDR3 loop: CASSQDPGWSGSGNTIYF. In nucleotide form, the sequence is TGCGCCAGCAGCCAAGATCCCGGGTGGTCAGGCTCTGGAAACACCATATATTTT.